This TCR beta chain came from a study of T cell responses to AZD1222 COVID-19 vaccine. Broader study findings: Donors were chiefly white British, with a greater number of females, and clonal diversity was perhaps underestimated. Rises in breadth and depth of Spike-specific TCRs came after two AZD1222 doses. Mapped onto spike, vaccine-associated CD4 TCRs spanned it and were dominant at 160-218 and 743-854.

Repertoires were generated with immunoSEQ multiplex PCR, while TCRdb's copy carries only in-frame clones and drops some. This table holds around 110,000 clones, almost 90% found once. CDR3 length equals 19 residues. Germline-derived CDR1 and CDR2 are SGHAT and FQNNGV. V was pared by 0 bases and J by 4 bases, with 14 bases of the junction left unmatched. To note about this clone: Its target is unknown.

This material consisted of peripheral blood, taken on day 0 of AZD1222 vaccination. This TCR was sampled from an adult in good health. The chain combines TRBV11-2 with TRBJ2-2; TRBD2 matches at 7 bases. The CDR3: CASSLDTLGRALLTGELFF. In nucleotides, the CDR3 is TGTGCCAGCAGCTTAGACACCCTGGGGAGGGCCTTACTCACCGGGGAGCTGTTTTTT.